A selection of T cell receptor beta chains follows, all from one sample in a study of blood T cell repertoires in COVID-19. Profiling relied on immunoSEQ multiplex PCR, and the TCRdb table lists in-frame clones only, not all of them. The table has more than 250,000 clones, 88% seen once. Sequenced material: peripheral blood. Receptors originate from a woman in her thirties with COVID-19, enrolled during active disease. Both conserved end residues are part of each CDR3. A D gene is named only where the DNA matches it firmly. Some rows mark clone size as missing; the rest say once, few, many or name a class of expanded clone.

D gene	V gene	J gene	clone size	CDR3 protein	CDR3 DNA
TRBD2	TRBV2	TRBJ2-1	NA	CARRGGGAGFNEQFF	TGTGCCCGCAGAGGCGGGGGGGCGGGCTTCAATGAGCAGTTCTTC
NA	TRBV13	TRBJ2-1	NA	CASSLVVGDEQFF	TGTGCCAGCAGCTTAGTAGTAGGGGATGAGCAGTTCTTC
NA	TRBV19	TRBJ1-4	NA	CASSIREANEKLFF	TGTGCCAGTAGTATCAGGGAAGCGAATGAAAAACTGTTTTTT
NA	TRBV30	TRBJ1-1	NA	CAWSLQMNTEAFF	TGTGCCTGGAGTCTTCAGATGAACACTGAAGCTTTCTTT
NA	TRBV7-9	TRBJ1-1	NA	CASSWGLIEAFF	TGTGCCAGCAGCTGGGGACTAATTGAAGCTTTCTTT
NA	TRBV30	TRBJ2-4	NA	CAYNRQLAKNIQYF	TGTGCCTACAACAGGCAACTAGCCAAAAACATTCAGTACTTC
NA	TRBV2	TRBJ2-7	NA	CASSEGRGGTYEQYF	TGTGCCAGCAGTGAGGGCAGGGGTGGGACCTACGAGCAGTACTTC
TRBD2	TRBV5-6	TRBJ2-3	NA	CASSSGGWTDTQYF	TGTGCCAGCAGCTCCGGGGGGTGGACAGATACGCAGTATTTT
NA	TRBV6-2/TRBV6-3	TRBJ1-1	NA	CASSYRLQSVNTEAFF	TGTGCCAGCAGTTACCGCCTCCAGTCCGTGAACACTGAAGCTTTCTTT
NA	TRBV27	TRBJ2-7	few	CASSPHRTGSYEQYF	TGTGCCAGCAGTCCCCACCGAACAGGGAGCTACGAGCAGTACTTC
TRBD1	TRBV6-4	TRBJ1-2	NA	CASSDLAGGISYTF	TGTGCCAGCAGTGACCTCGCAGGGGGCATTAGCTACACCTTC
NA	TRBV7-2	TRBJ1-4	NA	CASSFPTGRNEKLFF	TGTGCCAGCAGCTTCCCGACAGGCCGAAATGAAAAACTGTTTTTT
NA	TRBV2	TRBJ2-1	NA	CASRDTAYNEQFF	TGTGCCAGCAGGGATACAGCCTACAATGAGCAGTTCTTC
NA	TRBV5-5	TRBJ2-5	NA	CASSLDRYQETQYF	TGTGCCAGCAGCCTCGACAGGTACCAAGAGACCCAGTACTTC
NA	TRBV12-3/TRBV12-4	TRBJ1-2	NA	CASSLGGNGYTF	TGTGCCAGCAGTTTAGGGGGCAATGGCTACACCTTC
NA	TRBV5-1	TRBJ1-1	NA	CASSFSSGETAEAFF	TGCGCCAGCAGCTTCTCAAGTGGGGAGACGGCGGAAGCTTTCTTT
TRBD2	TRBV9	TRBJ2-7	NA	CASSVRGGTLYEQYF	TGTGCCAGCAGCGTACGGGGGGGGACCCTCTACGAGCAGTACTTC
TRBD2	TRBV7-6	TRBJ2-3	once	CASSPTGLATDTQYF	TGTGCCAGCAGCCCAACAGGACTAGCGACAGATACGCAGTATTTT
NA	TRBV3-1/TRBV3-2	TRBJ2-1	NA	CASSQAVGHSSYNEQFF	TGTGCCAGCAGCCAAGCGGTTGGACATAGCTCCTACAATGAGCAGTTCTTC
TRBD1	TRBV7-8	TRBJ2-2	once	CASSLGFPRDRGNTGELFF	TGTGCCAGCAGCTTAGGATTCCCCCGGGACAGGGGGAACACCGGGGAGCTGTTTTTT
NA	TRBV12-5	TRBJ2-5	few	CASAPRTPGETQYF	TGTGCTAGTGCTCCTCGGACCCCGGGGGAGACCCAGTACTTC
TRBD2	TRBV28	TRBJ2-3	NA	CASRRIAGTDTQYF	TGTGCCAGCAGACGGATAGCGGGTACAGATACGCAGTATTTT
NA	TRBV5-1	TRBJ2-3	NA	CASSAGVSSTDTQYF	TGCGCCAGCAGCGCAGGGGTTTCTAGCACAGATACGCAGTATTTT
TRBD1	TRBV5-5	TRBJ2-7	NA	CASSLRYGTGGYEQYF	TGTGCCAGCAGCCTGAGGTACGGGACAGGGGGCTACGAGCAGTACTTC
NA	TRBV29-1	TRBJ1-2	few	CSVVPNGDSYGYTF	TGCAGCGTTGTCCCGAACGGGGACTCCTATGGCTACACCTTC
NA	TRBV18	TRBJ1-4	NA	CASSRRSPTNEKLFF	TGTGCCAGCTCCCGCCGTAGTCCAACTAATGAAAAACTGTTTTTT
NA	TRBV19	TRBJ2-3	NA	CASKEGAATDTQYF	TGTGCCAGTAAGGAGGGGGCGGCCACAGATACGCAGTATTTT
NA	TRBV19	TRBJ1-1	once	CASNIGAWNTEAFF	TGTGCCAGTAATATAGGGGCCTGGAACACTGAAGCTTTCTTT
NA	TRBV7-9	TRBJ2-7	once	CASSSNPAGTPSYEQYF	TGTGCCAGCAGCTCAAATCCGGCCGGGACACCCTCCTACGAGCAGTACTTC
NA	TRBV19	TRBJ1-4	once	CASSIMRGTTNEKLFF	TGTGCCAGTAGTATTATGAGGGGGACAACTAATGAAAAACTGTTTTTT
NA	TRBV15	TRBJ2-6	NA	CATSRDRESGANVLTF	TGTGCCACCAGCAGAGATCGAGAATCTGGGGCCAACGTCCTGACTTTC
NA	TRBV28	TRBJ1-6	NA	CASSKGWNSPLHF	TGTGCCAGCAGTAAGGGGTGGAATTCACCCCTCCACTTT
NA	TRBV10-2	TRBJ2-7	NA	CASSETDTYSYEQYF	TGCGCCAGCAGTGAGACCGACACATACTCATACGAGCAGTACTTC
NA	TRBV6-5	TRBJ2-1	few	CASSLNNEQFF	TGTGCCAGCAGTCTAAACAATGAGCAGTTCTTC
NA	TRBV19	TRBJ2-1	once	CASSTQISVNEQFF	TGTGCCAGTAGTACCCAAATTAGCGTCAATGAGCAGTTCTTC
NA	TRBV15	TRBJ1-2	NA	CATSAIGVDYGYTF	TGTGCCACCAGCGCAATAGGAGTGGACTATGGCTACACCTTC
NA	TRBV27	TRBJ1-2	NA	CASSLGPNYGYTF	TGTGCCAGCAGTTTAGGGCCTAACTATGGCTACACCTTC
TRBD2	TRBV19	TRBJ2-7	NA	CASSIRLAGSPRYEQYF	TGTGCCAGTAGTATACGGCTAGCGGGCTCCCCACGTTACGAGCAGTACTTC
TRBD1	TRBV4-1	TRBJ1-4	NA	CASSHHAWGTGGEKLFF	TGCGCCAGCAGCCACCATGCGTGGGGAACAGGGGGTGAAAAACTGTTTTTT
TRBD2	TRBV14	TRBJ2-4	once	CASSSSGGLIKNIQYF	TGTGCCAGCAGCTCTAGCGGGGGTCTCATCAAAAACATTCAGTACTTC